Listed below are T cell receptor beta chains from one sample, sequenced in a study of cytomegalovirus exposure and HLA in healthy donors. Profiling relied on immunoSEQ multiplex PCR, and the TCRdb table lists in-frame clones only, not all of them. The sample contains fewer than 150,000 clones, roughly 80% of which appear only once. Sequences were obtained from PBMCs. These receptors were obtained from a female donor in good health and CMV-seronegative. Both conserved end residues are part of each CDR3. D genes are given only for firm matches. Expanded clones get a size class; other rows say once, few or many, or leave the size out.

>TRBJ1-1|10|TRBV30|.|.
CAWVNTEAFF
TGTGCCTGGGTAAACACTGAAGCTTTCTTT
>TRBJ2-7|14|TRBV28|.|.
CASSLPGQPYEQYF
TGTGCCAGCAGTCTACCCGGACAGCCATACGAGCAGTACTTC
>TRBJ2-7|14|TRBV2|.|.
CASREVGLVYEQYF
TGTGCCAGCAGGGAGGTCGGGTTGGTCTACGAGCAGTACTTC
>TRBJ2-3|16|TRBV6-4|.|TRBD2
CASSDLAGGLTDTQYF
TGTGCCAGCAGTGACTTAGCGGGAGGACTCACAGATACGCAGTATTTT
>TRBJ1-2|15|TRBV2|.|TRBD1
CASSILQGAPNGYTF
TGTGCCAGCTCGATCCTACAGGGGGCGCCTAATGGCTACACCTTC
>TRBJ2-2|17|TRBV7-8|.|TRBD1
CASSFSGTGDDTGELFF
TGTGCCAGCAGCTTCTCCGGGACAGGGGATGACACCGGGGAGCTGTTTTTT
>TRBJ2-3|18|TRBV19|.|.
CASSIPGRGGVSTDTQYF
TGTGCCAGTAGTATTCCCGGACGGGGTGGCGTGAGCACAGATACGCAGTATTTT
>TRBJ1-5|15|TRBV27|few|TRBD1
CASSFRGQGLQPQHF
TGTGCCAGCAGTTTTCGGGGACAGGGGCTTCAGCCCCAGCATTTT
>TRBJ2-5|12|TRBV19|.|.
CASSYTQETQYF
TGTGCCAGTAGTTACACCCAAGAGACCCAGTACTTC
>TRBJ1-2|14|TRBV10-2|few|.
CASSQGPTNYGYTF
TGCGCCAGCAGTCAGGGGCCTACTAACTATGGCTACACCTTC
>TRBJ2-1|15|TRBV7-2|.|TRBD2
CASSSPGLAGDEQFF
TGTGCCAGCAGCTCTCCGGGGCTAGCGGGCGATGAGCAGTTCTTC
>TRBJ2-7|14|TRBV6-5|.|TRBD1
CASSPTGPEYEQYF
TGTGCCAGCAGTCCGACAGGGCCCGAATACGAGCAGTACTTC
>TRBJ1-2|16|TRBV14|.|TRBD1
CASSPLRTGGTPGYTF
TGTGCCAGCAGCCCCCTCCGGACAGGAGGCACTCCTGGCTACACCTTC
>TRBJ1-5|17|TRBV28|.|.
CASSFIVAGGGNQPQHF
TGTGCCAGCAGTTTTATTGTGGCCGGGGGAGGAAATCAGCCCCAGCATTTT
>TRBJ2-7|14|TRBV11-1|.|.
CASSSRGQSYEQYF
TGTGCCAGCAGCTCCCGCGGACAGTCCTACGAGCAGTACTTC
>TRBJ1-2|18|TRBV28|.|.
CASSLSGAGLHSDYGYTF
TGTGCCAGCAGTTTATCGGGCGCGGGCCTCCACTCGGACTATGGCTACACCTTC
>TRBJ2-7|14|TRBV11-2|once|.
CASSLQGEAYEQYF
TGTGCCAGCAGCTTGCAGGGCGAAGCCTACGAGCAGTACTTC
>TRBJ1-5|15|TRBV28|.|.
CASSSPTGDNQPQHF
TGTGCCAGCAGTTCACCGACAGGCGACAATCAGCCCCAGCATTTT
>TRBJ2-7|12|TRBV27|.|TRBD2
CASGLAGGEQYF
TGTGCCAGCGGACTAGCGGGAGGTGAGCAGTACTTC
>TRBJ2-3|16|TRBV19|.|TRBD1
CATRSRTGKGTDTQYF
TGTGCCACTCGAAGCCGGACAGGGAAGGGTACAGATACGCAGTATTTT
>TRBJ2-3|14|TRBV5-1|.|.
CASSLSGPTDTQYF
TGCGCCAGCAGCTTGTCGGGTCCCACAGATACGCAGTATTTT
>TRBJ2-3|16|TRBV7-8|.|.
CASSSPSGGDTDTQYF
TGTGCCAGCAGCTCTCCTTCAGGAGGGGACACAGATACGCAGTATTTT
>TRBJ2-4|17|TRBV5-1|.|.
CASSGGDVDLAKNIQYF
TGCGCCAGCAGCGGAGGGGACGTGGACTTAGCCAAAAACATTCAGTACTTC
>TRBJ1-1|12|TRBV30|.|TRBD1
CAYRGKWTEAFF
TGTGCCTACAGGGGGAAATGGACTGAAGCTTTCTTT
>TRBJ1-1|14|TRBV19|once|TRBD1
CASSRGQLNTEAFF
TGTGCCAGTAGTAGGGGACAGTTGAACACTGAAGCTTTCTTT
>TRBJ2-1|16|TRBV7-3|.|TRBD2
CASSSSGGSSYNEQFF
TGTGCCAGCAGCTCAAGCGGGGGGAGCTCCTACAATGAGCAGTTCTTC
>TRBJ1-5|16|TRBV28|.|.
CASRNGGGRGNQPQHF
TGTGCCAGCAGAAACGGGGGGGGCAGGGGCAATCAGCCCCAGCATTTT
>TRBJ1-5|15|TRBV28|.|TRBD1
CASSLGQGSNQPQHF
TGTGCCAGCAGTTTGGGACAGGGTAGCAATCAGCCCCAGCATTTT
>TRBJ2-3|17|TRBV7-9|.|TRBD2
CASSLGLAGASTDTQYF
TGTGCCAGCAGCTTAGGTTTAGCGGGAGCAAGCACAGATACGCAGTATTTT
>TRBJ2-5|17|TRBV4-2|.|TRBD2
CASSHDRGLATQETQYF
TGTGCCAGCAGCCACGACCGTGGACTAGCGACCCAAGAGACCCAGTACTTC
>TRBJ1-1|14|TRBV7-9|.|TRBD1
CASGTTGVNTEAFF
TGTGCCAGCGGCACTACAGGGGTAAACACTGAAGCTTTCTTT
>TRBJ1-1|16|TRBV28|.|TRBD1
CASREDRTGGPTEAFF
TGTGCCAGCAGAGAAGATCGGACAGGGGGACCCACTGAAGCTTTCTTT
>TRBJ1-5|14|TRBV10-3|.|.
CAISDQGRTQPQHF
TGTGCCATCAGTGATCAGGGTCGGACTCAGCCCCAGCATTTT
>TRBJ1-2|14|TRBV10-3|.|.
CAISSIFEKSGYTF
TGTGCCATCAGTTCCATTTTCGAGAAGAGTGGCTACACCTTC
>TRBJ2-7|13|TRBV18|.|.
CASSPDRAYEQYF
TGTGCCAGCTCACCAGACAGAGCCTACGAGCAGTACTTC
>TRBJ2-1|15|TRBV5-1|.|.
CASSLSSRIGNEQFF
TGCGCCAGCAGCTTGTCCTCGCGGATCGGGAATGAGCAGTTCTTC
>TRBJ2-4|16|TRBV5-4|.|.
CASSLAGAGAKNIQYF
TGTGCCAGCAGCTTGGCAGGGGCTGGGGCCAAAAACATTCAGTACTTC
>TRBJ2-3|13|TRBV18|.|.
CASSQVPGDTQYF
TGTGCCAGCTCGCAGGTCCCAGGAGATACGCAGTATTTT
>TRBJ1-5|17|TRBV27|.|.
CASKSKPLDNSNQPQHF
TGTGCCAGCAAGTCAAAGCCCTTGGACAATAGCAATCAGCCCCAGCATTTT
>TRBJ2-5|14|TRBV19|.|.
CASSIVGDKETQYF
TGTGCCAGTAGTATAGTGGGGGACAAGGAGACCCAGTACTTC
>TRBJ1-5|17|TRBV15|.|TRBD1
CATSSPGTGPGNQPQHF
TGTGCCACCAGCAGTCCCGGGACAGGACCAGGCAATCAGCCCCAGCATTTT
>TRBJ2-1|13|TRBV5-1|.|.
CASSLGGRAEQFF
TGCGCCAGCAGCTTAGGAGGGCGGGCCGAGCAGTTCTTC
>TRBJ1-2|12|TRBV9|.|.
CASSAPRGGYTF
TGTGCCAGCAGCGCCCCACGGGGTGGCTACACCTTC
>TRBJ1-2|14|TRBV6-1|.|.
CASSREGLTGGDTF
TGTGCCAGCAGCCGAGAGGGCCTAACAGGAGGGGACACCTTC
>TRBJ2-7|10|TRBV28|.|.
CASGSYEQYF
TGTGCCAGCGGGAGTTACGAGCAGTACTTC
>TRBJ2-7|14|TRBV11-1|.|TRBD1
CASSLNRGNYEQYF
TGTGCCAGCAGCTTAAACAGGGGTAACTACGAGCAGTACTTC
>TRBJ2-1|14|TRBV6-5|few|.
CASRPGTAYNEQFF
TGTGCCAGCAGACCCGGGACTGCCTACAATGAGCAGTTCTTC